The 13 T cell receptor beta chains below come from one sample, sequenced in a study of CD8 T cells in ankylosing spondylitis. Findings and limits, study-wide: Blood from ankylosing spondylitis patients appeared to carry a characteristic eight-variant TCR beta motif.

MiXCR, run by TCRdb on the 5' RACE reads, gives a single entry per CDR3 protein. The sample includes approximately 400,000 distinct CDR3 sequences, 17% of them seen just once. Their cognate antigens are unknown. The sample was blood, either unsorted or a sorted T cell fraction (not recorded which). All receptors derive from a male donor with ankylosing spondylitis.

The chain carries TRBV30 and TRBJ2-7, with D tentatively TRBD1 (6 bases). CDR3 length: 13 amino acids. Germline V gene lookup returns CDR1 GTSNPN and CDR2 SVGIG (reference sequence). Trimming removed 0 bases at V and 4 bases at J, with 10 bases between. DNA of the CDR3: TGTGCCTGGAGTGTAGGGGGTTCGTACGAGCAGTACTTC. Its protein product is CAWSVGGSYEQYF.

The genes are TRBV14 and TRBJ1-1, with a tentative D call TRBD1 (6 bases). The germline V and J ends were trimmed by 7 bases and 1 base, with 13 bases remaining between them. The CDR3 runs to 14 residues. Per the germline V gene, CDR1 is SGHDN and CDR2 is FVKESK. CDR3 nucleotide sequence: TGTGCCAGCAACCCCAGGGGACCGAACACTGAAGCTTTCTTT. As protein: CASNPRGPNTEAFF.

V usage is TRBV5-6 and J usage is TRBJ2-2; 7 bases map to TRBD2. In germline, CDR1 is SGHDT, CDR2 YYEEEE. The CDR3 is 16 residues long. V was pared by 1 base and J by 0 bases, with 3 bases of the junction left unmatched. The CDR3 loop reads CASSLRGLSNTGELFF. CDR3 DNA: TGTGCCAGCAGCTTGCGGGGACTATCGAACACCGGGGAGCTGTTTTTT.

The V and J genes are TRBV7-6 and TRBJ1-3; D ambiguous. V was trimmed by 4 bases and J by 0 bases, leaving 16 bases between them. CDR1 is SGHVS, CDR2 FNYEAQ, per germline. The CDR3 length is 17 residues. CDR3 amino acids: CASSSNIGQISGNTIYF. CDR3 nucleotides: TGTGCCAGCAGCTCTAATATCGGGCAGATCTCTGGAAACACCATATATTTT.

The CDR3 reads CSAREPGGGQETQYF. Written as DNA, the CDR3 is TGCAGTGCTAGAGAGCCGGGAGGGGGACAAGAGACCCAGTACTTC. The genes are TRBV20-1 and TRBJ2-5, with 8 bases identical to TRBD2. Trimming removed 0 bases from V and 2 bases from J; junction bases left unmatched: 5. Germline assignment: CDR1 DFQATT and CDR2 SNEGSKA (reference sequence). The CDR3 has 15 residues.

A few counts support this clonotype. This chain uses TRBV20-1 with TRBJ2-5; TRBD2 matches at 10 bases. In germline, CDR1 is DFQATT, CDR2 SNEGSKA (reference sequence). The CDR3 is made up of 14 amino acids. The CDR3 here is CSSPIAGGGETQYF. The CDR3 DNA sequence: TGCAGCTCCCCCATAGCGGGGGGAGGGGAGACCCAGTACTTC.

In DNA, the CDR3 is TGTGCCAGTAGTATAGACAGGAACACCGGGGAGCTGTTTTTT. Translating gives CASSIDRNTGELFF. The V and J genes are TRBV19 and TRBJ2-2; D gene ambiguous. Trimming cost V 0 bases and J 1 base, with 3 bases left between them. The CDR3 loop spans 14 amino acids. The germline V gene has CDR1 LNHDA and CDR2 SQIVND (reference sequence).

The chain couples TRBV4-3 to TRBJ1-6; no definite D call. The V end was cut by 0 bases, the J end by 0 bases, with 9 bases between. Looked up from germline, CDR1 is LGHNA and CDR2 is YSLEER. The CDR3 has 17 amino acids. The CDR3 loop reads CASSQDRRSSYNSPLHF. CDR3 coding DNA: TGCGCCAGCAGCCAAGATCGGAGGAGCTCCTATAATTCACCCCTCCACTTT.

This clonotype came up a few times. CDR3 nucleotide sequence: TGTGCCAGCTCAGGGGACAGCCTCGGGGGCTACACCTTC. Protein sequence: CASSGDSLGGYTF. The chain recombines TRBV18 with TRBJ1-2, with 7 bases aligning to TRBD1. CDR3 length: 13 residues. V trimming: 5 bases; J trimming: 8 bases; junction bases outside the gene matches: 8. CDR1 is KGHSH, CDR2 LQKENI, per germline.

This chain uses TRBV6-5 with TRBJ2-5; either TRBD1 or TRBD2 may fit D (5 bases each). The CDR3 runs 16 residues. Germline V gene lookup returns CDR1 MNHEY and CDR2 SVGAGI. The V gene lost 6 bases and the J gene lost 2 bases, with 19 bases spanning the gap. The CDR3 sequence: CASSLQLRGPQETQYF. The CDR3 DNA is TGTGCCAGCAGCTTACAGCTTCGGGGACCACAAGAGACCCAGTACTTC.

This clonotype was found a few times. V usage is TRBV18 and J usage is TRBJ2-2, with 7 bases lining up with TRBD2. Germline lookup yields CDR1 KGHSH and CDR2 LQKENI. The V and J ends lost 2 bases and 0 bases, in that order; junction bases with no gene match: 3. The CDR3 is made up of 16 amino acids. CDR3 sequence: CASSPVLAANTGELFF. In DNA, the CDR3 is TGTGCCAGCTCACCAGTCCTAGCGGCGAACACCGGGGAGCTGTTTTTT.

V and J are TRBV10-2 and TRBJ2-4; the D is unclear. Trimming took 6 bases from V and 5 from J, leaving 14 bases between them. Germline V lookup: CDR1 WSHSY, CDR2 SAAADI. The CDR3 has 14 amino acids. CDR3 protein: CASSHTSAENIQYF. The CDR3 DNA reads TGCGCCAGCAGCCACACAAGTGCGGAAAACATTCAGTACTTC.

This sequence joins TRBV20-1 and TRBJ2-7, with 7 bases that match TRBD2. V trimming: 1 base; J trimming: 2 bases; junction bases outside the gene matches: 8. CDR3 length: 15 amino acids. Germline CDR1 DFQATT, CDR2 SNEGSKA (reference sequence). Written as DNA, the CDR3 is TGCAGTGCTAGAGCGGCTAGCGGATCAGCCTACGAGCAGTACTTC. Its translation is CSARAASGSAYEQYF.